This record covers a single TCR beta chain. What it binds is not known. The sample belongs to a study of OX40 agonist ivuxolimab in advanced cancers. On the study more broadly: Participants could have had prior anti-PD-1, anti-PD-L1 or anti-CTLA-4 therapy, and around 40% had some. Three patients had partial responses: one hepatocellular carcinoma, two cutaneous melanoma. Notes on the study in general: CD8+ T cells averaged more expanded clones than CD4+.

Germline-derived CDR1 and CDR2 are SGHNT and YENEEA. J lost 6 bases, V lost 2 bases, and 13 bases had no gene match. This CDR3 is 16 amino acids long. This table comes from immunoSEQ multiplex PCR, and its TCRdb copy is limited to in-frame clones, with some not included. The sample holds approximately 100,000 clones; 80% to 95% are singletons and the top ten take under 2%. The chain joins TRBV11-3 to TRBJ2-7, with 7 positions matching TRBD2. The clonotype originates from an adult with an advanced solid tumor such as melanoma, head and neck, liver or kidney cancer. The specimen comprised CD4+ or CD8+ T cells sorted from blood, sampled in a trial of the OX40 agonist ivuxolimab. CDR3 bases: TGTGCCAGCAGCTTAACTAGCGATCCTTCTCCGACCGAGCAGTACTTC. Its translation: CASSLTSDPSPTEQYF.